The present TCR beta chain was sequenced within a study of CD8+CD57+ T cells in acquired aplastic anemia. Study in general: Sorted CD4+ and CD8+ cells gave an average of 3.2 ug of DNA.

Overall study results and limits: For CD8+ Simpson's diversity, patients and controls showed no significant difference. Patients and controls shared 25 to 35 CD8+ CDR3 sequences, which appeared highly expressed in patients and within their immunodominant clones.

CDR3 length: 15 amino acids. The J segment lost 5 bases and the V segment lost 7 bases, leaving 9 bases of the junction unmatched. Germline values: CDR1 SQVTM, CDR2 ANQGSEA. The TCR beta profiling, which covered VDJ combination and CDR3 sequence, was carried out using genomic DNA as the template. Each CDR3 protein is one row after TCRdb ran MiXCR on the reads. The sample yields roughly 170,000 distinct CDR3 sequences, around 60% seen once. On this clonotype: Its antigen is as yet unknown.

The J gene is TRBJ2-3, the V gene TRBV29-1, with TRBD2 identical over 13 bases. What was sequenced was sorted CD4+, CD8+, or CD8+CD57+ T cells (not recorded which) from PBMCs. The receptor's source is a human donor in good health. The CDR3 here is CSARTSGRVIDTQYF. The CDR3, as DNA: TGCAGCGCGAGAACTAGCGGGAGGGTGATAGATACGCAGTATTTT.